The 32 T cell receptor beta chains reported below all come from one sample, sequenced in a study of blood T cell repertoires in COVID-19 (dated by TCRdb to the early 2020s). Library preparation employed the immunoSEQ multiplex PCR assay. Entries here come from immuneACCESS through TCRdb and include only in-frame sequences with V and J called. Some clones fail to appear in such tables; in the studies checked, an unresolved V gene covers under half of the shortfall, and the cause of the remainder is unknown. The sample records 92,000 or so clones, approximately 88% of which are singletons. Over 0.35% of the sample lies in the top ten. The specimen was peripheral blood. Receptor source: a man aged 55 to 69 with acute or convalescent COVID-19.

V is TRBV19 and J is TRBJ1-5; D not resolved. CDR1 is LNHDA and CDR2 is SQIVND in the germline V gene (reference sequence). This CDR3 comprises 16 residues. V was pared by 7 bases and J by 1 base, with 17 bases between. CDR3 region: CASKNLRVRSNQPQHF. The CDR3 DNA reads as TGTGCCAGTAAAAACCTCCGGGTGAGGAGCAATCAGCCCCAGCATTTT.

This clone has just one count. This sequence joins TRBV28 and TRBJ1-5; no firm D call. This CDR3 has 18 residues. Germline V gives CDR1 MDHEN, CDR2 SYDVKM. The V end was cut by 5 bases, the J end by 2 bases, with 22 bases between. The CDR3 nucleotides read TGTGCCAGCAGTCCCCCGGGCGGGATGGGAAATGGCAATCAGCCCCAGCATTTT. This sequence encodes CASSPPGGMGNGNQPQHF.

CDR3: CASSRDSVDTSGNTIYF. The CDR3 nucleotides are TGCGCCAGCAGCCGGGACAGTGTCGATACCTCTGGAAACACCATATATTTT. The V call is TRBV5-1, the J call TRBJ1-3; TRBD1 matches 7 bases. The V gene's germline CDR1 is SGHRS and CDR2 YFSETQ. The V gene end was trimmed by 4 bases and the J gene end by 0 bases; junction bases not matched to a gene: 10. This CDR3 is 17 amino acids long. The variable domain in full, with the rest retrieved from reference TRBV5-1 and TRBJ1-3, is KAGVTQTPRYLIKTRGQQVTLSCSPISGHRSVSWYQQTPGQGLQFLFEYFSETQRNKGNFPGRFSGRQFSNSRSEMNVSTLELGDSALYLCASSRDSVDTSGNTIYFGEGSWLTVV.

The chain couples TRBV25-1 to TRBJ1-3; D is undetermined. V lost 8 bases to trimming and J lost 0 bases, with 11 bases between them. The CDR3 is 14 residues long. Germline CDR1 is MGHDK and CDR2 is SYGVNS. The CDR3 spells CASLGVGSGNTIYF. CDR3 coding DNA: TGTGCCAGCCTCGGAGTTGGCTCTGGAAACACCATATATTTT.

This clone was picked up one time. One junction end does not reproduce the germline sequence, and a read error may be involved. Other DNA sequences in the sample encode the same CDR3. J is TRBJ2-3 and V is TRBV6-5; weak D call: TRBD1 (5 bases). Germline CDR1 MNHEY, CDR2 SVGAGI. The CDR3 loop spans 16 amino acids. In nucleotides, the CDR3 is TGTGCCAGCAGCTACTCGTATGGACAAAGCACAGATACGCAGTATTTT. Amino acid sequence: CASSYSYGQSTDTQYF.

The genes are TRBV20-1 and TRBJ2-7, with 10 bases matching TRBD1. Per germline, CDR1 DFQATT and CDR2 SNEGSKA (reference sequence). After removal of 3 bases from V and 5 bases from J, the junction contained 7 bases not matched to a gene. CDR3 length equals 14 residues. The CDR3 is CSASADRGLDEQYF. CDR3 sequence (DNA): TGCAGTGCTAGTGCCGACAGGGGGCTCGACGAGCAGTACTTC.

The chain is built from TRBV6-5 and TRBJ2-7; 7 bases are shared with TRBD2. V shed 0 bases and J 4 bases; nucleotides not matched to a gene: 6. This CDR3 is 15 amino acids long. CDR1 and CDR2 (germline): MNHEY, SVGAGI. The CDR3 sequence: CASSYSERGGYEQYF. The CDR3 nucleotides read TGTGCCAGCAGTTACTCGGAGCGGGGAGGGTACGAGCAGTACTTC.

V is TRBV30 and J is TRBJ1-6, with D possibly TRBD1 on 5 matching bases. With 5 bases removed from V and 7 bases from J, the gap between germline ends came to 15 bases. The germline CDR1 and CDR2 sequences are GTSNPN and SVGIG (reference sequence). The CDR3 is 14 amino acids. The CDR3 spells CAWDRMGGNSPLHF. CDR3 bases: TGTGCCTGGGATCGCATGGGGGGGAATTCACCCCTCCACTTT.

The rearrangement links TRBV29-1 to TRBJ2-7, with D maybe TRBD1 (7 bases). The CDR3 has 13 amino acids. Germline CDR1 and CDR2: SQVTM and ANQGSEA. With 7 bases removed from V and 2 bases from J, the gap between germline ends came to 15 bases. CDR3: CSASGRGAYEQYF. CDR3 coding DNA: TGCAGCGCAAGCGGCAGGGGGGCCTACGAGCAGTACTTC.

This sequence joins TRBV7-8 and TRBJ2-3, with TRBD1 identical over 7 bases. V lost 5 bases to trimming and J lost 2 bases; unmatched junction nucleotides: 7. CDR1 and CDR2 (germline): SGHVS, FQNEAQ. The CDR3 spans 15 residues. CDR3 in amino acids: CASSPAGTDTDTQYF. In DNA form, the CDR3 reads TGTGCCAGCAGCCCGGCAGGGACAGACACAGATACGCAGTATTTT.

This sequence joins TRBV10-3 and TRBJ2-7; 8 nucleotides align to TRBD2. The V gene end was trimmed by 5 bases and the J gene end by 3 bases; junction bases not matched to a gene: 0. This CDR3 has 12 residues. Germline V CDR1 and CDR2: ENHRY, SYGVKD. The CDR3 bases are TGTGCCATCAGTACTAGCGGCTACGAGCAGTACTTC. Protein sequence: CAISTSGYEQYF.

The CDR3 DNA reads TGCGCCAGCAGCTTGGCCGGGACAGGGGGGAACACCGGGGAGCTGTTTTTT. Translating it yields CASSLAGTGGNTGELFF. V gene TRBV5-1 combines with J gene TRBJ2-2; TRBD1 aligns across 11 bases. The J segment lost 1 base and the V segment lost 0 bases, leaving 2 bases of the junction unmatched. The CDR3 spans 17 residues. Looked up from germline, CDR1 is SGHRS and CDR2 is YFSETQ. The full variable domain, with the rest looked up from reference TRBV5-1 and TRBJ2-2, is KAGVTQTPRYLIKTRGQQVTLSCSPISGHRSVSWYQQTPGQGLQFLFEYFSETQRNKGNFPGRFSGRQFSNSRSEMNVSTLELGDSALYLCASSLAGTGGNTGELFFGEGSRLTVL.

CDR3 DNA: TGCGCCAGCAGCTTGGGACTAGCGGGGGGACAGGAGCAGTACTTC. Its protein is CASSLGLAGGQEQYF. V and J are TRBV5-1 and TRBJ2-7; 13 nucleotides align to TRBD2. With V trimmed by 0 bases and J by 7 bases, 4 bases remained unmatched. The germline gives CDR1 SGHRS, CDR2 YFSETQ. This CDR3 region has 15 residues.

This clone came up once. J is TRBJ1-2 and V is TRBV9, with D perhaps TRBD1 (6 bases). Germline V lookup: CDR1 SGDLS, CDR2 YYNGEE. This CDR3 is built from 10 residues. Trimming removed 8 bases at V and 9 bases at J, with 11 bases between. CDR3 region: CASGGQRYTF. DNA for the CDR3: TGTGCCAGTGGAGGACAGCGCTACACCTTC. Combining the CDR3 with reference TRBV9 and TRBJ1-2 gives the whole variable domain DSGVTQTPKHLITATGQRVTLRCSPRSGDLSVYWYQQSLDQGLQFLIQYYNGEERAKGNILERFSAQQFPDLHSELNLSSLELGDSALYFCASGGQRYTFGSGTRLTVV.

The chain's CDR3 is CASSPLGGRAYEQYF. The CDR3 DNA is TGTGCCAGCTCACCACTAGGCGGGAGGGCCTACGAGCAGTACTTC. J is TRBJ2-7 and V is TRBV18; TRBD2 aligns across 9 bases. The CDR3 totals 15 residues. With V trimmed by 1 base and J by 2 bases, 3 bases remained unmatched. Germline V CDR1 and CDR2: KGHSH, LQKENI.

The genes are TRBV12-3 or TRBV12-4 and TRBJ2-7, with 9 bases identical to TRBD1. Trimming removed 7 bases from V and 1 base from J; junction bases left unmatched: 2. The CDR3 has 13 amino acids. CDR3 nucleotides: TGTGCCAGCATGACAGGGGGATCCTACGAGCAGTACTTC. Translating gives CASMTGGSYEQYF.

The J gene is TRBJ2-7, the V gene TRBV29-1; tentatively, D is TRBD1 (5 bases). This CDR3 has 16 residues. Germline V CDR1 and CDR2: SQVTM, ANQGSEA. V dropped 2 bases and J dropped 7 bases, with 24 bases sitting between them. CDR3 residues: CSVEWGVDSRMREQYF. CDR3 in DNA: TGCAGCGTTGAATGGGGTGTTGACAGCCGGATGAGGGAGCAGTACTTC.

The chain is built from TRBV6-1 and TRBJ1-6; a possible D gene is TRBD1 (5 bases). V gave up 0 bases and J gave up 6 bases, with 9 bases separating them. This CDR3 contains 15 residues. Germline V gene sequence: CDR1 MNHNS, CDR2 SASEGT. In nucleotides, the CDR3 is TGTGCCAGCAGTGAAGCAACAGGCGCTAATTCACCCCTCCACTTT. It yields the protein CASSEATGANSPLHF.

This clone was observed a single time. This chain uses TRBV6-6 with TRBJ2-5; 7 nucleotides line up with TRBD1. The CDR3 extends over 14 amino acids. V dropped 6 bases and J dropped 2; count of bases not matched to a gene: 6. In germline, CDR1 is MNHNY, CDR2 SVGAGI (reference sequence). CDR3 protein: CASRPDRVQETQYF. In nucleotides, the CDR3 is TGTGCCAGCAGACCTGACAGGGTTCAAGAGACCCAGTACTTC.

CDR3: CASSRASAHNEQFF. In DNA, the CDR3 is TGTGCCAGCAGCAGGGCTAGCGCCCACAATGAGCAGTTCTTC. The chain links TRBV11-3 to TRBJ2-1; TRBD2 might be the D (6 bases). In germline, CDR1 is SGHNT, CDR2 YENEEA. The CDR3 has 14 amino acids. Trimming removed 5 bases at V and 5 bases at J, with 13 bases between.

V is TRBV14 and J is TRBJ1-6, with a tentative D call TRBD1 (5 bases). Per the germline V gene, CDR1 is SGHDN and CDR2 is FVKESK. The V and J ends lost 2 bases and 6 bases respectively, with 8 bases between them. The CDR3 loop spans 14 amino acids. The CDR3 is CASSQPGPNSPLHF. CDR3 coding DNA: TGTGCCAGCAGCCAACCAGGGCCTAATTCACCCCTCCACTTT.

The chain recombines TRBV19 with TRBJ1-2; D not resolved. The V end lost 3 bases, the J end lost 0 bases, and 5 bases lay between the germline ends. Germline loops: CDR1 LNHDA, CDR2 SQIVND (reference sequence). The CDR3 totals 13 residues. CDR3 DNA: TGTGCCAGTAGTATTCAGGCTAACTATGGCTACACCTTC. Its translation is CASSIQANYGYTF.

CDR3 bases: TGTGCCAGCAGCTTGGGAACACAGAACTATGGCTACACCTTC. Encoded protein: CASSLGTQNYGYTF. V and J are TRBV5-6 and TRBJ1-2; no clear D gene. Germline CDR1 SGHDT, CDR2 YYEEEE. Between the trimmed V and J ends, which lost 0 bases and 2 bases, there was a span of 8 bases. The CDR3 length is 14 residues. Based on the CDR3 plus reference TRBV5-6 and TRBJ1-2, the full variable domain is DAGVTQSPTHLIKTRGQQVTLRCSPKSGHDTVSWYQQALGQGPQFIFQYYEEEERQRGNFPDRFSGHQFPNYSSELNVNALLLGDSALYLCASSLGTQNYGYTFGSGTRLTVV.

The chain combines TRBV5-4 with TRBJ2-5, with 7 bases that match TRBD1. J gave up 2 bases and V 4 bases, and 2 bases lay outside the gene matches. Germline assignment: CDR1 SGHNT and CDR2 YYREEE (reference sequence). This CDR3 contains 13 residues. This CDR3 reads CASSQDRQETQYF. CDR3 nucleotide sequence: TGTGCCAGCAGCCAGGACAGGCAAGAGACCCAGTACTTC.

The V call is TRBV3-1 (or the pseudogene TRBV3-2), the J call TRBJ2-1, with 12 bases lining up with TRBD2. The V gene end was trimmed by 5 bases and the J gene end by 8 bases; junction bases not matched to a gene: 13. The germline V gene encodes CDR1 LGHDT and CDR2 YNNKEL (reference sequence). This CDR3 has 17 residues. This chain's CDR3 is CASSSRTSGILGDEQFF. In nucleotides, the CDR3 is TGTGCCAGCAGCTCGCGGACTAGCGGGATCCTGGGCGATGAGCAGTTCTTC.

The rearrangement joins TRBV5-1 to TRBJ2-5; TRBD2 aligns across 10 bases. The V and J ends lost 3 bases and 5 bases, in that order; junction bases with no gene match: 7. Germline values: CDR1 SGHRS, CDR2 YFSETQ. This CDR3 has 15 residues. This chain's CDR3 is CASSSSGRAGETQYF. The CDR3 nucleotides are TGCGCCAGCAGCTCCAGCGGGAGGGCCGGGGAGACCCAGTACTTC.

This chain links TRBV7-6 with TRBJ2-6; 11 positions agree with TRBD1. The CDR3 has 17 amino acids. Trimming removed 5 bases from V and 2 bases from J; junction bases left unmatched: 5. CDR1 and CDR2 (germline): SGHVS, FNYEAQ. DNA for the CDR3: TGTGCCAGCAGCGCCGGGACAGGGGGTCCTGGGGCCAACGTCCTGACTTTC. Its translation is CASSAGTGGPGANVLTF. Full variable domain (outside the CDR3, taken from reference TRBV7-6 and TRBJ2-6): GAGVSQSPRYKVTKRGQDVALRCDPISGHVSLYWYRQALGQGPEFLTYFNYEAQQDKSGLPNDRFSAERPEGSISTLTIQRTEQRDSAMYRCASSAGTGGPGANVLTFGAGSRLTVL.

In this sample, this clone turned up once. This chain links TRBV19 with TRBJ2-3, with D possibly being TRBD1 (5 bases). V dropped 3 bases and J dropped 0 bases, with 10 bases sitting between them. The CDR3 runs to 15 residues. Germline V gene lookup returns CDR1 LNHDA and CDR2 SQIVND (reference sequence). This CDR3 reads CASSIWTSSTDTQYF. CDR3 DNA sequence: TGTGCCAGTAGTATTTGGACAAGCAGCACAGATACGCAGTATTTT.

V is TRBV5-1 and J is TRBJ2-7, with 7 bases lining up with TRBD1. V trimming: 3 bases; J trimming: 4 bases; junction bases outside the gene matches: 13. CDR3 length equals 16 residues. Germline CDR1 SGHRS, CDR2 YFSETQ. The CDR3 region is CASSSSRRTGIYEQYF. The CDR3 coding sequence is TGCGCCAGCAGCTCCTCACGGAGGACAGGCATTTACGAGCAGTACTTC.

Only a few counts were recorded for this clone. The chain couples TRBV12-5 to TRBJ1-2; no reliable D call. Per the germline V gene, CDR1 is LGHNT and CDR2 is FRNRAP. The V end lost 2 bases, the J end lost 6 bases, and 10 bases lay between the germline ends. The CDR3 length is 13 residues. The CDR3: CASGLIGGNGYTF. In DNA, the CDR3 is TGTGCTAGTGGTTTGATAGGAGGGAATGGCTACACCTTC.

The V gene is TRBV6-6, the J gene TRBJ1-2, with 7 nucleotides matching TRBD1. Germline lookup yields CDR1 MNHNY and CDR2 SVGAGI (reference sequence). The CDR3 covers 17 residues. V was pared by 5 bases and J by 1 base, with 13 bases of the junction left unmatched. Written as DNA, the CDR3 is TGTGCCAGCAGTCACATGGGGCAGGGGGTGCATAACTATGGCTACACCTTC. Protein sequence: CASSHMGQGVHNYGYTF.

This chain joins TRBV6-5 and TRBJ1-4; no definite D call. CDR3 size: 13 residues. The germline V gene encodes CDR1 MNHEY and CDR2 SVGAGI. V lost 7 bases to trimming and J lost 8 bases, with 14 bases between them. The CDR3 bases are TGTGCCAGCACCGAAAGACTTAGAGAAAAACTGTTTTTT. It is translated as CASTERLREKLFF.